Shown below are 13 T cell receptor beta chains from a single sample sequenced in a study of identical twins. TCRdb fed the 5' RACE reads into MiXCR, producing one record per CDR3 protein. Here the sample spans fewer than 900,000 distinct CDR3 sequences, about 20% being singletons. These data were also reused for a study on T cells expressing NK-cell markers.

Sequences were obtained from PBMCs. The receptors derive from a woman in her late teens or twenties in good health.

This clonotype was seen at least ten times. The chain has TRBV7-9 and TRBJ1-4; no clear D. CDR3 length: 12 residues. Germline V gene lookup returns CDR1 SEHNR and CDR2 FQNEAQ (reference sequence). V dropped 1 base and J dropped 8 bases, with 5 bases sitting between them. The CDR3 here is CASSLGGEKLFF. CDR3 nucleotide sequence: TGTGCCAGCAGCTTAGGAGGGGAAAAACTGTTTTTT.

This clonotype was counted between two and nine times. The chain links TRBV30 to TRBJ2-1; unclear D gene. The germline CDR1 and CDR2 sequences are GTSNPN and SVGIG (reference sequence). There are 11 residues in the CDR3. V shed 4 bases and J shed 6 bases, with 7 bases lying between them. CDR3 DNA: TGTGCCTGGAAGGTTGGCAATGAGCAGTTCTTC. Amino acids: CAWKVGNEQFF.

The chain uses TRBV20-1 and TRBJ2-3; 11 bases fit TRBD2. With 3 bases clipped from V and 8 bases from J, the junction kept 13 bases outside the gene matches. Germline-derived CDR1 and CDR2 are DFQATT and SNEGSKA (reference sequence). The CDR3 is made up of 16 amino acids. CDR3 sequence reads: CSARTSGIRLKGTQYF. CDR3 nucleotide sequence: TGCAGTGCTAGGACTAGCGGGATAAGACTAAAGGGTACGCAGTATTTT.

The J gene is TRBJ1-2, the V gene TRBV10-3; 7 bases are shared with TRBD1. This CDR3 has 15 residues. The V gene end was trimmed by 6 bases and the J gene end by 4 bases; junction bases not matched to a gene: 11. Germline-derived CDR1 and CDR2 are ENHRY and SYGVKD. CDR3 residues: CAIRRLAGGSYGYTF. Written as DNA, the CDR3 is TGTGCCATCAGAAGGTTGGCAGGGGGTAGCTATGGCTACACCTTC.

The chain combines TRBV4-1 with TRBJ2-1; TRBD2 matches 12 bases. The CDR3 length is 20 residues. The ends lost 4 bases at V and 2 bases at J; junction bases unmatched: 15. Per germline, CDR1 MGHRA and CDR2 YSYEKL. For the CDR3, the DNA is TGCGCCAGCAGCCTCGGGCGGCTAGCGGGGGGGCGCAAGACCTACAATGAGCAGTTCTTC. Its protein product is CASSLGRLAGGRKTYNEQFF.

This clonotype has ten or more counts. The rearrangement joins TRBV3-1 to TRBJ2-1; 11 bases are shared with TRBD2. V lost 5 bases and J lost 2; bases outside the gene matches: 2. Germline assignment: CDR1 LGHDT and CDR2 YNNKEL (reference sequence). This CDR3 has 15 amino acids. As DNA, the CDR3 is TGTGCCAGCAGCAGGGGACTAGCGGCCTACAATGAGCAGTTCTTC. It encodes CASSRGLAAYNEQFF.

The chain uses TRBV3-1 and TRBJ1-1; weak D call: TRBD1 (5 bases). Germline V gene sequence: CDR1 LGHDT, CDR2 YNNKEL (reference sequence). The CDR3 contains 12 residues. Between the trimmed V and J ends, which lost 1 base and 7 bases, there was a span of 7 bases. CDR3 DNA sequence: TGTGCCAGCAGCCAAGGACAGCGTGAAGCTTTCTTT. Translating gives CASSQGQREAFF.

The chain employs TRBV15 and TRBJ2-1, with 11 positions matching TRBD2. The CDR3 is 19 residues long. With V trimmed by 3 bases and J by 0 bases, 10 bases remained unmatched. Germline values: CDR1 LNHNV, CDR2 YYDKDF (reference sequence). CDR3 in amino acids: CATSSLGITSGSSYNEQFF. The CDR3 DNA reads as TGTGCCACCAGCAGCTTAGGGATAACTAGCGGGAGCTCCTACAATGAGCAGTTCTTC.

The rearrangement links TRBV29-1 to TRBJ2-1; TRBD2 aligns across 7 bases. The CDR3 sequence is 15 residues long. The ends lost 0 bases at V and 2 bases at J; junction bases unmatched: 4. Germline loops: CDR1 SQVTM, CDR2 ANQGSEA. The CDR3: CSVEEAGRAYNEQFF. CDR3 DNA: TGCAGCGTTGAAGAAGCGGGAAGGGCCTACAATGAGCAGTTCTTC.

The chain has TRBV13 and TRBJ2-1, with 10 bases lining up with TRBD1. Germline CDR1 reads PRHDT; CDR2 reads FYEKMQ (reference sequence). Unmatched junction bases numbered 5, after V lost 4 bases and J lost 5 bases. This CDR3 has 15 amino acids. The CDR3 coding sequence is TGTGCCAGCAGCTCCCGGGGGACAGGGGACAATGAGCAGTTCTTC. Encoded protein: CASSSRGTGDNEQFF. The full variable domain, in which reference TRBV13 and TRBJ2-1 provide the parts outside the CDR3, is AAGVIQSPRHLIKEKRETATLKCYPIPRHDTVYWYQQGPGQDPQFLISFYEKMQSDKGSIPDRFSAQQFSDYHSELNMSSLELGDSALYFCASSSRGTGDNEQFFGPGTRLTVL.

Comment on this clonotype: A junction end diverges from the germline sequence, so it may reflect a read error. This sequence joins TRBV7-7 and TRBJ2-1; maybe TRBD2 (5 bases). This CDR3 is built from 15 residues. Looked up from germline, CDR1 is SSHAT and CDR2 is FNYEAQ (reference sequence). CDR3 nucleotide sequence: TGTGCTAGCAGCCAGGCAAGCGGCACGAACAATGAGCAGTTCTTC. It codes for CASSQASGTNNEQFF.

This clonotype turned up a few times. The chain combines TRBV5-5 with TRBJ2-3; D is unresolved. Germline CDR1 and CDR2: SGHKS and YYEKEE (reference sequence). The V end was cut by 4 bases, the J end by 0 bases, with 12 bases between. CDR3 length: 15 residues. CDR3 in amino acids: CASSRKTLSTDTQYF. CDR3 DNA: TGTGCCAGCAGCCGGAAGACTCTTAGCACAGATACGCAGTATTTT. Variable domain in full (rest from reference TRBV5-5 and TRBJ2-3): DAGVTQSPTHLIKTRGQQVTLRCSPISGHKSVSWYQQVLGQGPQFIFQYYEKEERGRGNFPDRFSARQFPNYSSELNVNALLLGDSALYLCASSRKTLSTDTQYFGPGTRLTVL.

The V call is TRBV20-1, the J call TRBJ2-5; D is possibly TRBD1 (5 bases). V shed 6 bases and J shed 1 base, with 12 bases lying between them. The CDR3 loop spans 13 amino acids. Germline V gives CDR1 DFQATT, CDR2 SNEGSKA (reference sequence). CDR3 DNA sequence: TGCAGTGCCCCCGACAGCTTCCAAGAGACCCAGTACTTC. Its protein product is CSAPDSFQETQYF.